This T cell receptor beta chain stems from a study of blood T cell repertoires in COVID-19. Study context: Samples taken during acute and convalescent COVID-19 were collected in the United States, Italy and Spain.

The length of the CDR3 is 15 residues. Germline V CDR1 and CDR2: KGHSH, LQKENI. The V end lost 1 base, the J end lost 0 bases, and 9 bases lay between the germline ends. In the authors' workflow: Amplification of reference gene primers was used by the study to estimate nucleated cell counts. Only in-frame clones appear in the TCRdb table, and some are missing; sequencing was by immunoSEQ multiplex PCR. V and J calls and clone size come straight from that table; D and trimming were deduced from the DNA. The sample comprises 130,000 to 150,000 clones, more than 75% of which are singletons, and 13% rests with the top ten.

The TCR was taken from a man in his 60s with active or convalescent COVID-19. Sequencing input: peripheral blood. The chain uses TRBV18 and TRBJ1-1; D may be TRBD1 (6 bases). The CDR3 sequence is CASSPHPGVNTEAFF. As DNA, the CDR3 is TGTGCCAGCTCACCACATCCAGGGGTGAACACTGAAGCTTTCTTT.